This TCR beta chain was retrieved from a study of cytomegalovirus exposure and HLA in healthy donors. Study-wide results and limits: One later analysis reportedly identified an Asian-associated ancestry cluster that showed fewer N-insertions than the roughly 600-donor mean. Later work showed greater clonal expansion in HLA-associated TCR beta chains than in equally common others.

Turning to this clone: Its antigen is unidentified.

This PCR relied on a set of 60 Vbeta primers and 13 Jbeta primers. Assay: immunoSEQ multiplex PCR; the TCRdb copy retains only in-frame clones and omits some. This sample has 250,000 or so clones, with more than 75% found just once. The receptor comes from a human donor in good health. The sample consisted of PBMCs.

Here the CDR3 reads CASSYGGDYNEQFF. The DNA of the CDR3 is TGTGCCAGTAGTTACGGCGGAGATTACAATGAGCAGTTCTTC. V gene TRBV19 combines with J gene TRBJ2-1; D uncertain. V lost 5 bases to trimming and J lost 4 bases, with 12 bases between them. The CDR3 sequence is 14 residues long. The V gene's germline CDR1 is LNHDA and CDR2 SQIVND (reference sequence). Looking up the rest from reference TRBV19 and TRBJ2-1 gives the full variable domain: DGGITQSPKYLFRKEGQNVTLSCEQNLNHDAMYWYRQDPGQGLRLIYYSQIVNDFQKGDIAEGYSVSREKKESFPLTVTSAQKNPTAFYLCASSYGGDYNEQFFGPGTRLTVL.